What follows are 13 T cell receptor beta chains derived from one specimen sequenced in a study of T cell repertoires in cytomegalovirus infection. TCRdb passed the reads through MiXCR, listing each CDR3 protein once. The data show over 300,000 distinct CDR3 sequences, with 9.5% seen just once and around 4.1% held by the top ten. The sequencing input was PBMCs. Source of these receptors: a human donor in good health (CMV status not recorded). Some clones in this sample may be carry-over from other donors' samples.

This rearrangement joins TRBV19 to TRBJ1-6; 7 nucleotides line up with TRBD1. V trimming: 5 bases; J trimming: 9 bases; junction bases outside the gene matches: 10. The CDR3 is 15 residues long. The germline CDR1 and CDR2 sequences are LNHDA and SQIVND (reference sequence). In DNA, the CDR3 is TGTGCCAGTAGTCCCGGGACAGTGCCGAGTTCACCCCTCCACTTT. This codes for CASSPGTVPSSPLHF.

The sample holds many counts of this clonotype. The V call is TRBV7-2, the J call TRBJ1-1; 9 bases are a match to TRBD1. The V gene end was trimmed by 3 bases and the J gene end by 7 bases; junction bases not matched to a gene: 3. The CDR3 covers 13 residues. The germline V gene encodes CDR1 SGHTA and CDR2 FQGNSA. The CDR3 loop is CASSFGTGFEAFF. In DNA form, the CDR3 reads TGTGCCAGCAGCTTTGGGACAGGGTTTGAAGCTTTCTTT.

This clonotype was picked up many times. The chain couples TRBV29-1 to TRBJ1-1, with 9 positions matching TRBD1. CDR3 length equals 15 residues. V dropped 6 bases and J dropped 4; count of bases not matched to a gene: 12. Germline CDR1 reads SQVTM; CDR2 reads ANQGSEA. This CDR3 is CSVAGTGSIGTEAFF. Here the CDR3 DNA reads TGCAGCGTAGCCGGGACAGGGAGTATTGGCACTGAAGCTTTCTTT.

This clonotype has a count of ten or more. V gene TRBV7-9 combines with J gene TRBJ1-1, with unresolved D. Looked up from germline, CDR1 is SEHNR and CDR2 is FQNEAQ (reference sequence). The CDR3 covers 11 residues. The ends were cut back, 5 bases at V and 3 bases at J, with 4 bases in the middle. CDR3 in DNA: TGTGCCAGCAGCCGCTACACTGAAGCTTTCTTT. It translates to CASSRYTEAFF.

This clonotype appeared many times. V usage is TRBV6-6 and J usage is TRBJ1-6; D is possibly TRBD1 (6 bases). This CDR3 has 15 amino acids. Deletions cut 2 bases from V and 6 bases from J, with 11 bases between. CDR1 is MNHNY and CDR2 is SVGAGI in the germline V gene (reference sequence). CDR3 coding DNA: TGTGCCAGCAGTTACGGGGGGCTGGGTAATTCACCCCTCCACTTT. Amino acid sequence: CASSYGGLGNSPLHF.

This clonotype was detected ten times or more. In nucleotides, the CDR3 is TGTGCCAGCAGTTCCTCCTCAGGGGGCGGCTATGGCTACACCTTC. Residues: CASSSSSGGGYGYTF. The chain joins TRBV12-3 or TRBV12-4 to TRBJ1-2; TRBD1 aligns across 8 bases. CDR3 length: 15 residues. With 4 bases clipped from V and 4 bases from J, the junction kept 8 bases outside the gene matches.

In the case of this clonotype: This may arise from a read error, as a much more abundant clone is one base away. The V and J genes are TRBV6-5 and TRBJ1-4; D is perhaps TRBD1 (5 bases). The germline V gene encodes CDR1 MNHEY and CDR2 SVGAGI. Trimming pared 6 bases from V and 8 bases from J, leaving 22 bases between. The CDR3 runs 16 residues. CDR3 amino acids: CASSLTQAQGHEKLFF. As DNA, the CDR3 is TGTGCCAGCAGCCTCACACAGGCGCAGGGTCACGAAAAACTGTTTTTT.

The rearrangement uses TRBV7-6 and TRBJ2-1; D might be TRBD1 (5 bases). Looked up from germline, CDR1 is SGHVS and CDR2 is FNYEAQ. Deletions cut 1 base from V and 9 bases from J, with 16 bases between. The CDR3 length is 15 residues. The CDR3 DNA sequence: TGTGCCAGCAGCTTAGACAGGCGTTTGGTCGGTGAGCAGTTCTTC. Translation: CASSLDRRLVGEQFF.

This clonotype has a handful of counts. The chain employs TRBV24-1 and TRBJ2-3; 11 nucleotides agree with TRBD2. J was trimmed by 5 bases and V by 6 bases; bases with no gene match: 9. The CDR3 extends over 16 amino acids. The germline gives CDR1 KGHDR, CDR2 SFDVKD. The CDR3 nucleotides are TGTGCCACCAGTATTAGCGGGGGGGCCAACGGAGATACGCAGTATTTT. It specifies CATSISGGANGDTQYF.

To note about this clonotype: A much larger clonotype is one base distant, so this may be a read error. This chain joins TRBV7-9 and TRBJ2-3; D gene unclear. This CDR3 is 16 amino acids long. Germline CDR1 reads SEHNR; CDR2 reads FQNEAQ (reference sequence). The CDR3 protein is CARSSHLERNTDTQYF. In DNA, the CDR3 is TGTGCCAGGAGCTCCCATCTAGAGCGCAACACAGATACGCAGTATTTT.

The J gene is TRBJ2-3, the V gene TRBV20-1, with a weak D call TRBD1 (7 bases). Germline values: CDR1 DFQATT, CDR2 SNEGSKA (reference sequence). The CDR3 has 16 amino acids. V lost 1 base and J lost 3, with 17 bases in between. This CDR3 reads CSARGRDSPRTDTQYF. CDR3 nucleotides: TGCAGTGCTAGAGGGAGGGACAGTCCACGGACAGATACGCAGTATTTT.

This clonotype was observed a handful of times. This chain links TRBV25-1 with TRBJ2-5; D gene uncertain. CDR3 length: 12 amino acids. Deletions cut 6 bases from V and 4 bases from J, with 9 bases between. Germline-derived CDR1 and CDR2 are MGHDK and SYGVNS. The CDR3 bases are TGTGCCAGCAGAAGAGGAGTAGAGACCCAGTACTTC. As protein: CASRRGVETQYF.

The chain carries TRBV18 and TRBJ1-5; D uncertain. This CDR3 is built from 14 residues. The germline V gene encodes CDR1 KGHSH and CDR2 LQKENI. V gave up 5 bases and J gave up 6 bases, with 14 bases separating them. The CDR3 loop reads CASSRQEEGQPQHF. The CDR3, as DNA: TGTGCCAGCTCAAGGCAGGAGGAGGGTCAGCCCCAGCATTTT.